The present TCR beta chain was sequenced within a study of low-dose radiotherapy and immunotherapy resistance in tumors. Study-wide context: Each patient was administered nivolumab intravenously at 240 mg, which was a flat dose, every two weeks, along with intravenous ipilimumab at 1 mg/kg every six weeks. Daily oral aspirin at 300 mg began on cycle 1 day 1 and lasted four cycles.

The CDR3 loop spans 16 amino acids. Germline V gene sequence: CDR1 MNHNY, CDR2 SVGAGI (reference sequence). The J segment lost 3 bases and the V segment lost 6 bases, leaving 12 bases of the junction unmatched. Primers targeting TRAV and TRBV primed first-strand cDNA, covering alpha and beta chains. TCRs underwent 15 to 25 PCR cycles of amplification with a constant-region primer and V-primer adapter. Amplification (by in vitro transcription) was performed on isolated mRNA. TCRdb analysed the reads with MiXCR anew, one entry per CDR3 protein. The table has 50,000 or so distinct CDR3 sequences, about 25% seen once; the top ten hold 6.5% to 8%. The time point here: after trial treatment. Treatment defined: LDRT plus nivolumab, ipilimumab, low-dose cyclophosphamide and aspirin (RACIN trial).

The chain links TRBV6-6 to TRBJ1-1, with 8 bases identical to TRBD1. The source was PBMCs, collected after low-dose radiotherapy plus immunotherapy. The sequence derives from a male donor with prostate cancer. CDR3: CASRSPGGALDTEAFF. CDR3 coding DNA: TGTGCCAGCAGGTCGCCAGGGGGCGCTTTGGACACTGAAGCTTTCTTT.